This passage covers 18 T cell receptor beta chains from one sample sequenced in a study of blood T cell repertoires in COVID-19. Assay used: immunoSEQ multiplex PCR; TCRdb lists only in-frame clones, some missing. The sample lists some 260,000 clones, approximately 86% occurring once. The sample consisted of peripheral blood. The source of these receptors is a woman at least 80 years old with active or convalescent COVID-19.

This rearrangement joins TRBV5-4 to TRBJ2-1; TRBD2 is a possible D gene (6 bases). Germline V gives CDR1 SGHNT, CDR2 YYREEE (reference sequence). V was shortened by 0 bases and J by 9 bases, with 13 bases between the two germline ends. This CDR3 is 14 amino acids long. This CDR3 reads CASSLALWEVEQFF. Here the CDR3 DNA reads TGTGCCAGCAGCTTGGCTCTTTGGGAGGTTGAGCAGTTCTTC.

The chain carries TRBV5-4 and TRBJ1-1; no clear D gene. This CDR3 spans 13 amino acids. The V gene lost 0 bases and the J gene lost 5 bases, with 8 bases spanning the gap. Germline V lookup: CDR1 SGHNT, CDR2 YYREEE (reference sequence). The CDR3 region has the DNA TGTGCCAGCAGCTTGGTAGGGAGGACTGAAGCTTTCTTT. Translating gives CASSLVGRTEAFF.

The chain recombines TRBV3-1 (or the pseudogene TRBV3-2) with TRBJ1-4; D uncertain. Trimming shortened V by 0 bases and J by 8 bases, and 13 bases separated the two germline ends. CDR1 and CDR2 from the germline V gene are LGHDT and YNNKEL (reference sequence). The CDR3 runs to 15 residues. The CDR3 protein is CASSQDRAVEEKLFF. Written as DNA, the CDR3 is TGTGCCAGCAGCCAAGATAGAGCGGTGGAGGAAAAACTGTTTTTT.

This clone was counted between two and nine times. The chain's CDR3 is CASSLTGTGGETQYF. Here the CDR3 DNA reads TGCGCCAGCAGCCTCACCGGGACAGGGGGAGAGACCCAGTACTTC. The genes are TRBV4-1 and TRBJ2-5; 11 bases are shared with TRBD1. The germline gives CDR1 MGHRA, CDR2 YSYEKL. The CDR3 contains 15 residues. V lost 4 bases to trimming and J lost 4 bases; unmatched junction nucleotides: 5.

The DNA of the CDR3 is TGTGCCAGCAGCAGATTCTCAGGGGGCTTAAACACTGAAGCTTTCTTT. Its protein product is CASSRFSGGLNTEAFF. V usage is TRBV5-4 and J usage is TRBJ1-1, with TRBD1 identical over 8 bases. The germline V gene has CDR1 SGHNT and CDR2 YYREEE (reference sequence). Trimming at V came to 4 bases and at J to 2 bases, leaving 10 bases not matched to a gene. The CDR3 has 16 residues.

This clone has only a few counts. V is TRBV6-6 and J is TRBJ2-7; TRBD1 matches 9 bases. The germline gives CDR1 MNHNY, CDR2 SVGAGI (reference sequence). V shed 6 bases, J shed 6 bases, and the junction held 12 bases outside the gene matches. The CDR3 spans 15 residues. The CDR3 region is CASSYHPGTGSEQYF. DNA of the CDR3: TGTGCCAGCAGCTACCATCCCGGGACAGGGAGCGAGCAGTACTTC.

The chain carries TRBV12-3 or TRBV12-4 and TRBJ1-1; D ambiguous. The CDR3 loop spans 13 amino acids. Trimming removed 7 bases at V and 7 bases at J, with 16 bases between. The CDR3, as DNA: TGTGCCAGCACCCGCGATACGAGACATGAAGCTTTCTTT. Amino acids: CASTRDTRHEAFF.

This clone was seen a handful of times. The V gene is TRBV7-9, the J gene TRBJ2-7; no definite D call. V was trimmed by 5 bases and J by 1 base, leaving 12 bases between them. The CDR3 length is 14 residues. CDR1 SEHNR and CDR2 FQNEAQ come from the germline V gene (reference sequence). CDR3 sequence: CASSKSPSSYEQYF. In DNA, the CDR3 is TGTGCCAGCAGCAAATCTCCCTCGTCCTACGAGCAGTACTTC.

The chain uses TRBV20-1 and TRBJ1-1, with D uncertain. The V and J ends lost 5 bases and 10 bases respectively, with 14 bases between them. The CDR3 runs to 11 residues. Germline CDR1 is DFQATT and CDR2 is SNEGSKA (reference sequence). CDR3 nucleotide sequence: TGCAGTGCTGCCAAGGAAGAGGCAGCTTTCTTT. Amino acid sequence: CSAAKEEAAFF.

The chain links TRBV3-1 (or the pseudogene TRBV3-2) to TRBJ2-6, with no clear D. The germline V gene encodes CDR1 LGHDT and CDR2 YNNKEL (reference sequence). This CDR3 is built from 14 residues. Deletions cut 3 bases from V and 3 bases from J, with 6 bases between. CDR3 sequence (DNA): TGTGCCAGCAGCCACGGGTTTGGGGCCAACGTCCTGACTTTC. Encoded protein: CASSHGFGANVLTF.

The CDR3 DNA reads as TGCGCCAGCAGCAATGCCGCAGGGTCGGAGACCCAGTACTTC. Protein: CASSNAAGSETQYF. This chain links TRBV5-1 with TRBJ2-5; TRBD1 might be the D (5 bases). The CDR3 is 14 amino acids. Per the germline V gene, CDR1 is SGHRS and CDR2 is YFSETQ. The germline V and J ends were trimmed by 4 bases and 5 bases, with 15 bases remaining between them.

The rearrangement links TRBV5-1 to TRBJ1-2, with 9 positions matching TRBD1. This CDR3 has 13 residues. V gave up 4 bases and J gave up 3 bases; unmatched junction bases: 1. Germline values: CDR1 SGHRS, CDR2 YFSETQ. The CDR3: CASSGTGHYGYTF. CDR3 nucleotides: TGCGCCAGCAGCGGGACAGGGCACTATGGCTACACCTTC.

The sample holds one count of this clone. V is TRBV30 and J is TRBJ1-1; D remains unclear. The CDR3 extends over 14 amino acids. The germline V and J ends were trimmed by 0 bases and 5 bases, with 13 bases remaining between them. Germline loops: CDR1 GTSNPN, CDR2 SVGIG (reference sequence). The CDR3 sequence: CAWSVHEGRTEAFF. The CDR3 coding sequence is TGTGCCTGGAGTGTACACGAGGGTAGGACTGAAGCTTTCTTT.

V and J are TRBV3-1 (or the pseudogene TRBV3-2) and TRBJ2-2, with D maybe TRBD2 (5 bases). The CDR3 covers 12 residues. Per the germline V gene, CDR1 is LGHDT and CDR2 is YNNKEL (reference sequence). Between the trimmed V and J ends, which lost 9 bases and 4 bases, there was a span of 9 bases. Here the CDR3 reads CASTGFTGELFF. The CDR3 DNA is TGTGCCAGTACGGGATTCACCGGGGAGCTGTTTTTT.

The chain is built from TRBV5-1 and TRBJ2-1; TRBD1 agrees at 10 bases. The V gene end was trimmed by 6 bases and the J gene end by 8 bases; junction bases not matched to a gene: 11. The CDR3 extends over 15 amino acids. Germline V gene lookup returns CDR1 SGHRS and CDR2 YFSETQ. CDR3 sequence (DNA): TGCGCCAGCAAACCCGGGACAGGGGTAGTCTATGAGCAGTTCTTC. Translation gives CASKPGTGVVYEQFF.

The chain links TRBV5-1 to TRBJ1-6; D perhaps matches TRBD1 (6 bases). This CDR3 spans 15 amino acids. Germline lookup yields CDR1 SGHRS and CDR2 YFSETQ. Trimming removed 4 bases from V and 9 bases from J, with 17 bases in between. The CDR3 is CASSVLTGAISPLHF. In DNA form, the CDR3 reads TGCGCCAGCAGCGTCCTGACAGGTGCGATTTCACCCCTCCACTTT.

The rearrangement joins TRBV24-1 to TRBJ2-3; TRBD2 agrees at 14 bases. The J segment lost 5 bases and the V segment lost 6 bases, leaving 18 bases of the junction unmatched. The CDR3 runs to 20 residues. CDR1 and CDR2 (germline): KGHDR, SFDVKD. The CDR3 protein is CATSSTPGLAGVFMIDTQYF. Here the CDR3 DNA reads TGTGCCACCAGTAGTACTCCGGGACTAGCGGGAGTATTTATGATAGATACGCAGTATTTT.

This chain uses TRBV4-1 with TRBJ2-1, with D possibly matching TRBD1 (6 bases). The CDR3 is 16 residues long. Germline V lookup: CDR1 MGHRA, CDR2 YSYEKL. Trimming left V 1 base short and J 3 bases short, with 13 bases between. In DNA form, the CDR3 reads TGCGCCAGCAGCCAAGGTCCCGGACAGCACTACAATGAGCAGTTCTTC. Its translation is CASSQGPGQHYNEQFF.